Sequencing of this TCR beta chain was carried out in a study of patients and donors after allogeneic stem cell transplantation. TCRdb independently ran MiXCR on the RT-PCR reads; one entry per CDR3 protein. The sample has more than 850,000 distinct CDR3 sequences; more than 15% are singletons. Germline CDR1 is KGHSH and CDR2 is LQKENI. This CDR3 region has 13 residues. After removal of 2 bases from V and 10 bases from J, the junction contained 7 bases not matched to a gene. This clonotype occurred a few times. The clonotype comes from a human donor who was either an allogeneic HSCT recipient or a stem cell or donor lymphocyte infusion donor (not recorded which). It is not recorded whose cells these are; they may come from a transplant donor. This chain joins TRBV18 and TRBJ1-1; 7 bases map to TRBD1. Input material: blood, either unsorted or a sorted T cell fraction (not recorded which). CDR3: CASSPITGEAAFF. DNA of the CDR3: TGTGCCAGCTCACCAATAACAGGGGAAGCAGCTTTCTTT.